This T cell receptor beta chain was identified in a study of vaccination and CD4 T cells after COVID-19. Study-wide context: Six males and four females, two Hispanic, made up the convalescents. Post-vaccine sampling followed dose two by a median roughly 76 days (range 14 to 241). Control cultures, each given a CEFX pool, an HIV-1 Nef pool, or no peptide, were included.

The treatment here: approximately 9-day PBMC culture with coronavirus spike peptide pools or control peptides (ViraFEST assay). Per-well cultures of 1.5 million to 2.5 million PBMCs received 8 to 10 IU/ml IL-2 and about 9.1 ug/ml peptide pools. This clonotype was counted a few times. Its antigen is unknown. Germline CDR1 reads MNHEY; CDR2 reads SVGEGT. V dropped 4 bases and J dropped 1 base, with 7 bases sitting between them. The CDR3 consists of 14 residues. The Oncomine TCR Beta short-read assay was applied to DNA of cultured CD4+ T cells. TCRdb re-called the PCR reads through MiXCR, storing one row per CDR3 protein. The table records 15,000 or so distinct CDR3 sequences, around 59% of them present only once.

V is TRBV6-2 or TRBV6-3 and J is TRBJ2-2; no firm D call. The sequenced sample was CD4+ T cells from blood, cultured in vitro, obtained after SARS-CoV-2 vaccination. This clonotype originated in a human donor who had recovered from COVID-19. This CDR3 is CASSLKRNTGELFF. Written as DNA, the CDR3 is TGTGCCAGCAGTTTGAAGCGGAACACCGGGGAGCTGTTTTTT.